The 22 T cell receptor beta chains below all came from one sample that was sequenced in a study of blood T cell repertoires in COVID-19. Only in-frame clones appear in the TCRdb table, and some are missing; sequencing was by immunoSEQ multiplex PCR. The sample has a few hundred thousand clones; about 89% are singletons. Sequences were obtained from peripheral blood. These receptors were obtained from a woman aged 50 to 60 who had recovered from COVID-19.

This sequence joins TRBV10-2 and TRBJ2-7, with D possibly matching TRBD1 (6 bases). This CDR3 is built from 12 residues. The germline V and J ends were trimmed by 8 bases and 3 bases, with 11 bases remaining between them. CDR1 is WSHSY and CDR2 is SAAADI in the germline V gene. The CDR3 is CASSRGRYEQYF. The DNA of the CDR3 is TGCGCCAGCTCCAGGGGTCGCTACGAGCAGTACTTC.

The rearrangement joins TRBV5-1 to TRBJ2-2; D remains ambiguous. V was trimmed by 4 bases and J by 1 base, leaving 23 bases between them. Germline CDR1 SGHRS, CDR2 YFSETQ. The CDR3 runs 19 residues. The CDR3 nucleotides read TGCGCCAGCAGCCCACGCCCCCACTCCTCTAGGCAGAACACCGGGGAGCTGTTTTTT. Translated, it gives CASSPRPHSSRQNTGELFF.

The V gene is TRBV4-1, the J gene TRBJ1-2, with TRBD1 identical over 8 bases. V was clipped by 2 bases and J by 4 bases; unmatched bases: 6. Germline assignment: CDR1 MGHRA and CDR2 YSYEKL. The CDR3 consists of 15 residues. In DNA form, the CDR3 reads TGCGCCAGCAGCCAATCATCCACAGGGGGCTATGGCTACACCTTC. It is translated as CASSQSSTGGYGYTF.

In the case of this clone: This CDR3 is also generated by other DNA sequences in the sample. The V and J genes are TRBV7-9 and TRBJ2-2; D possibly corresponds to TRBD1 (6 bases). The V end was cut by 0 bases, the J end by 1 base, with 6 bases between. This CDR3 comprises 15 residues. Looked up from germline, CDR1 is SEHNR and CDR2 is FQNEAQ (reference sequence). The chain's CDR3 is CASSLAGGNTGELFF. The CDR3 bases are TGTGCCAGCAGCTTAGCAGGGGGGAACACCGGGGAGCTGTTTTTT.

This chain connects TRBV7-2 to TRBJ1-5; D unclear. Germline CDR1 reads SGHTA; CDR2 reads FQGNSA. The CDR3 loop spans 13 amino acids. With 1 base removed from V and 13 bases from J, the gap between germline ends came to 14 bases. CDR3 coding DNA: TGTGCCAGCAGCTTAGACGATATGAGGGCTCAGCATTTT. Translation gives CASSLDDMRAQHF.

The CDR3 here is CASSLVSVTGGTEAFF. CDR3 DNA: TGTGCCAGCAGCTTAGTTTCGGTGACAGGGGGCACTGAAGCTTTCTTT. The chain has TRBV11-2 and TRBJ1-1; TRBD1 matches 9 bases. The CDR3 has 16 residues. Germline trimming cut 1 base from V and 4 bases from J; bases unmatched to any gene: 7. Germline V gene lookup returns CDR1 SGHAT and CDR2 FQNNGV.

The V call is TRBV7-9, the J call TRBJ2-3, with 7 bases fitting TRBD2. Germline loops: CDR1 SEHNR, CDR2 FQNEAQ (reference sequence). With 6 bases clipped from V and 0 bases from J, the junction kept 6 bases outside the gene matches. The CDR3 loop spans 15 amino acids. CDR3 nucleotide sequence: TGTGCCAGCAGTACTAGCGTTCCTAGCACAGATACGCAGTATTTT. Amino acids: CASSTSVPSTDTQYF.

V is TRBV6-5 and J is TRBJ1-2; TRBD1 agrees at 8 bases. CDR1 is MNHEY, CDR2 SVGAGI, per germline. The CDR3 has 12 residues. V lost 6 bases and J lost 3; bases outside the gene matches: 0. The CDR3 sequence: CASRQGDYGYTF. CDR3 nucleotide sequence: TGTGCCAGCAGACAGGGGGACTATGGCTACACCTTC.

This rearrangement joins TRBV7-8 to TRBJ2-4; 8 nucleotides match TRBD2. The CDR3 loop spans 15 amino acids. Germline V gene sequence: CDR1 SGHVS, CDR2 FQNEAQ. The V gene end was trimmed by 5 bases and the J gene end by 9 bases; junction bases not matched to a gene: 12. CDR3 coding DNA: TGTGCCAGCAGCCAACCGGGACTAGGCGTGGCCATTCAGTACTTC. Protein sequence: CASSQPGLGVAIQYF.

The DNA for the CDR3 is TGCGCCAGCAGCCAAGAGCAGGGCGAGGGCTACACCTTC. As protein: CASSQEQGEGYTF. This chain uses TRBV4-3 with TRBJ1-2; TRBD1 might be the D (5 bases). CDR1 LGHNA and CDR2 YSLEER come from the germline V gene. Between the trimmed V and J ends, which lost 0 bases and 8 bases, there was a span of 10 bases. This CDR3 is built from 13 residues.

The gene calls are TRBV2 and TRBJ1-2; maybe TRBD1 (6 bases). The CDR3 totals 14 residues. The V end lost 6 bases, the J end lost 6 bases, and 17 bases lay between the germline ends. Germline V gene lookup returns CDR1 SNHLY and CDR2 FYNNEI. The CDR3 spells CASSRSNRQDGYTF. The CDR3 nucleotides are TGTGCCAGCAGCCGATCGAATAGACAGGATGGCTACACCTTC. The full variable domain, with the rest looked up from reference TRBV2 and TRBJ1-2, is EPEVTQTPSHQVTQMGQEVILRCVPISNHLYFYWYRQILGQKVEFLVSFYNNEISEKSEIFDDQFSVERPDGSNFTLKIRSTKLEDSAMYFCASSRSNRQDGYTFGSGTRLTVV.

The chain couples TRBV27 to TRBJ1-1; D is uncertain. Trimming pared 6 bases from V and 1 base from J, leaving 9 bases between. In germline, CDR1 is MNHEY, CDR2 SMNVEV (reference sequence). This CDR3 is 13 amino acids long. The CDR3 loop reads CASRGRPNTEAFF. CDR3 DNA: TGTGCCAGCAGAGGCAGGCCGAACACTGAAGCTTTCTTT.

This chain uses TRBV27 with TRBJ1-1; D is unresolved. CDR3 length equals 13 residues. Germline V gives CDR1 MNHEY, CDR2 SMNVEV (reference sequence). V dropped 3 bases and J dropped 9 bases, with 14 bases sitting between them. The CDR3 region is CASSLGSLEQAFF. In DNA, the CDR3 is TGTGCCAGCAGTTTGGGCTCTTTAGAGCAAGCTTTCTTT.

The chain employs TRBV11-2 and TRBJ1-2; no firm D call. This CDR3 has 12 residues. Trimming cost V 6 bases and J 4 bases, with 9 bases left between them. Germline CDR1 is SGHAT and CDR2 is FQNNGV. This CDR3 reads CASRLGSYGYTF. The CDR3 nucleotides are TGTGCCAGCAGACTAGGCAGCTATGGCTACACCTTC. The whole variable domain, remainder taken from reference TRBV11-2 and TRBJ1-2, is EAGVAQSPRYKIIEKRQSVAFWCNPISGHATLYWYQQILGQGPKLLIQFQNNGVVDDSQLPKDRFSAERLKGVDSTLKIQPAKLEDSAVYLCASRLGSYGYTFGSGTRLTVV.

The table lists this clone with a count of one. This sequence joins TRBV24-1 and TRBJ1-4; a possible D gene is TRBD1 (5 bases). Germline CDR1 is KGHDR and CDR2 is SFDVKD. Trimming stripped 4 bases from V and 8 bases from J, with 19 bases between. The CDR3 covers 16 residues. CDR3 in DNA: TGTGCCACCAGTGAAGGCTGGACGCAGGGTGAGGAAAAACTGTTTTTT. Amino acids: CATSEGWTQGEEKLFF.

V is TRBV27 and J is TRBJ1-2; 7 bases line up with TRBD1. Germline values: CDR1 MNHEY, CDR2 SMNVEV (reference sequence). The CDR3 sequence is 14 residues long. Trimming cost V 3 bases and J 4 bases; bases outside gene matches: 5. The CDR3 region has the DNA TGTGCCAGCAGTTTGATAGGGGGCTTCTATGGCTACACCTTC. Translating gives CASSLIGGFYGYTF.

V is TRBV28 and J is TRBJ2-1; no reliable D call. V lost 4 bases to trimming and J lost 8 bases, with 9 bases between them. This CDR3 is built from 12 residues. Germline V gives CDR1 MDHEN, CDR2 SYDVKM. Here the CDR3 reads CASSSLLYEQFF. The CDR3 DNA is TGTGCCAGCAGTTCTCTTCTTTATGAGCAGTTCTTC.

The gene calls are TRBV27 and TRBJ2-1; D gene uncertain. The CDR3 runs 16 residues. Germline values: CDR1 MNHEY, CDR2 SMNVEV (reference sequence). V lost 7 bases and J 0 bases, leaving 16 bases between the germline ends. The CDR3, as DNA: TGTGCCAGCACTCCTACCCCGCTGAGCTCCTACAATGAGCAGTTCTTC. Encoded protein: CASTPTPLSSYNEQFF.

J is TRBJ2-5 and V is TRBV21-1; the DNA was not compared with TRBD2, the D call given in the table. TRBV21-1 is designated a pseudogene. The length of the CDR3 is 15 residues. For the CDR3, the DNA is TGTGCCAGCAGCAAATGGGACTTCTCCGGGGAGACCCAGTACTTC. Its translation: CASSKWDFSGETQYF.

V gene TRBV27 combines with J gene TRBJ2-5, with a possible D match to TRBD2 (6 bases). V lost 3 bases, J lost 4 bases, and 12 bases lay in between. The germline CDR1 and CDR2 sequences are MNHEY and SMNVEV (reference sequence). This CDR3 region has 14 residues. The CDR3 protein is CASSLGGWLETQYF. CDR3 in DNA: TGTGCCAGCAGTTTGGGGGGATGGCTAGAGACCCAGTACTTC.

The chain is built from TRBV4-2 and TRBJ2-7; TRBD1 aligns across 9 bases. The germline gives CDR1 LGHNA, CDR2 YNFKEQ. The junction had 6 bases not matched to a gene; V was cut back by 5 bases and J by 1 base. There are 15 residues in the CDR3. CDR3 residues: CASSTGDRDSYEQYF. CDR3 DNA: TGTGCCAGCAGCACGGGGGACAGGGATTCCTACGAGCAGTACTTC.

Written as DNA, the CDR3 is TGCGCCAGCAGCCAAGATGTCAGGGTTGGAACAGATACGCAGTATTTT. Translation gives CASSQDVRVGTDTQYF. The chain links TRBV4-3 to TRBJ2-3, with D maybe TRBD1 (5 bases). This CDR3 spans 16 amino acids. Germline V CDR1 and CDR2: LGHNA, YSLEER. With 0 bases removed from V and 3 bases from J, the gap between germline ends came to 13 bases.